This T cell receptor beta chain was retrieved from a study of PD-1 blockade in classical Hodgkin lymphoma. Study-wide results and caveats: Why repertoires differed is undefined; disease activity or prior therapy possibly contributed.

In regard to this clone: What it binds is not known.

Per germline, CDR1 MGHRA and CDR2 YSYEKL. Deletions cut 4 bases from V and 3 bases from J, with 15 bases between. This CDR3 region has 15 residues. Indicated time point: cycle 4 day 1 (C4D1), after less than 7 weeks of nivolumab. No patient escaped relapse after autologous stem cell transplantation, and brentuximab vedotin exposure varied. Assay used: immunoSEQ multiplex PCR; TCRdb lists only in-frame clones, some missing. The sample has about 110,000 clones; roughly nine tenths are singletons. J is TRBJ1-1 and V is TRBV4-1; D is unresolved. The TCR sequence derives from a human donor with classical Hodgkin lymphoma. Sequences were derived from peripheral blood mononuclear cells (PBMCs), sampled before the fourth cycle of nivolumab. This CDR3 is CASSPGNLRDTEAFF. CDR3 coding DNA: TGCGCCAGCAGCCCTGGTAATTTGAGGGACACTGAAGCTTTCTTT.